This T cell receptor (beta chain) was identified in a study of blood T cell repertoires in COVID-19. About the study: From the United States, Italy and Spain came samples of acute and convalescent COVID-19. In each case, the material was cDNA or gDNA derived from T cells, B-cell-depleted T cells, or PBMCs.

Germline CDR1 reads SEHNR; CDR2 reads FQNEAQ (reference sequence). This CDR3 comprises 14 residues. Trimming took 4 bases from V and 8 from J; bases not matched to a gene: 5. Original methodology: Reference gene primer amplification in the assay estimated nucleated cell counts. Repertoires were generated with immunoSEQ multiplex PCR, while TCRdb's copy carries only in-frame clones and drops some. That table is the source of V, J and clone size, and D and trimming were worked out from the DNA. The sample lists about 150,000 clones, more than 85% occurring once. This sequence joins TRBV7-9 and TRBJ1-4; TRBD1 matches at 9 bases. This clonotype was sampled from a man between 60 and 75 years old with active or convalescent COVID-19. The sequenced material came from peripheral blood. The CDR3 bases are TGTGCCAGCAGCTCCGGGACAGGGTTGGAAAAACTGTTTTTT. As protein: CASSSGTGLEKLFF.